This TCR beta chain comes out of a study of beta chain features in type 1 diabetes. In this sample, this clone turned up a few times. The CDR3 totals 15 residues. Germline V gives CDR1 SGDLS, CDR2 YYNGEE. J lost 2 bases, V lost 1 base, and 3 bases had no gene match. TCRB transcripts that were expressed got sequenced, as all of the isolated RNA had been reverse transcribed. Sequencing used immunoSEQ multiplex PCR; TCRdb keeps in-frame clones, though not all of them. The table records about 620,000 clones, 15% to 17% of them present only once. The J gene is TRBJ1-3, the V gene TRBV9; TRBD1 agrees at 7 bases. The source material was naive CD4+ T cells from blood. This sequence was found in a man between 18 and 35 years old in good health. The CDR3 reads CASSVLGGTGNTIYF. The CDR3 coding sequence is TGTGCCAGCAGCGTATTAGGGGGCACTGGAAACACCATATATTTT.